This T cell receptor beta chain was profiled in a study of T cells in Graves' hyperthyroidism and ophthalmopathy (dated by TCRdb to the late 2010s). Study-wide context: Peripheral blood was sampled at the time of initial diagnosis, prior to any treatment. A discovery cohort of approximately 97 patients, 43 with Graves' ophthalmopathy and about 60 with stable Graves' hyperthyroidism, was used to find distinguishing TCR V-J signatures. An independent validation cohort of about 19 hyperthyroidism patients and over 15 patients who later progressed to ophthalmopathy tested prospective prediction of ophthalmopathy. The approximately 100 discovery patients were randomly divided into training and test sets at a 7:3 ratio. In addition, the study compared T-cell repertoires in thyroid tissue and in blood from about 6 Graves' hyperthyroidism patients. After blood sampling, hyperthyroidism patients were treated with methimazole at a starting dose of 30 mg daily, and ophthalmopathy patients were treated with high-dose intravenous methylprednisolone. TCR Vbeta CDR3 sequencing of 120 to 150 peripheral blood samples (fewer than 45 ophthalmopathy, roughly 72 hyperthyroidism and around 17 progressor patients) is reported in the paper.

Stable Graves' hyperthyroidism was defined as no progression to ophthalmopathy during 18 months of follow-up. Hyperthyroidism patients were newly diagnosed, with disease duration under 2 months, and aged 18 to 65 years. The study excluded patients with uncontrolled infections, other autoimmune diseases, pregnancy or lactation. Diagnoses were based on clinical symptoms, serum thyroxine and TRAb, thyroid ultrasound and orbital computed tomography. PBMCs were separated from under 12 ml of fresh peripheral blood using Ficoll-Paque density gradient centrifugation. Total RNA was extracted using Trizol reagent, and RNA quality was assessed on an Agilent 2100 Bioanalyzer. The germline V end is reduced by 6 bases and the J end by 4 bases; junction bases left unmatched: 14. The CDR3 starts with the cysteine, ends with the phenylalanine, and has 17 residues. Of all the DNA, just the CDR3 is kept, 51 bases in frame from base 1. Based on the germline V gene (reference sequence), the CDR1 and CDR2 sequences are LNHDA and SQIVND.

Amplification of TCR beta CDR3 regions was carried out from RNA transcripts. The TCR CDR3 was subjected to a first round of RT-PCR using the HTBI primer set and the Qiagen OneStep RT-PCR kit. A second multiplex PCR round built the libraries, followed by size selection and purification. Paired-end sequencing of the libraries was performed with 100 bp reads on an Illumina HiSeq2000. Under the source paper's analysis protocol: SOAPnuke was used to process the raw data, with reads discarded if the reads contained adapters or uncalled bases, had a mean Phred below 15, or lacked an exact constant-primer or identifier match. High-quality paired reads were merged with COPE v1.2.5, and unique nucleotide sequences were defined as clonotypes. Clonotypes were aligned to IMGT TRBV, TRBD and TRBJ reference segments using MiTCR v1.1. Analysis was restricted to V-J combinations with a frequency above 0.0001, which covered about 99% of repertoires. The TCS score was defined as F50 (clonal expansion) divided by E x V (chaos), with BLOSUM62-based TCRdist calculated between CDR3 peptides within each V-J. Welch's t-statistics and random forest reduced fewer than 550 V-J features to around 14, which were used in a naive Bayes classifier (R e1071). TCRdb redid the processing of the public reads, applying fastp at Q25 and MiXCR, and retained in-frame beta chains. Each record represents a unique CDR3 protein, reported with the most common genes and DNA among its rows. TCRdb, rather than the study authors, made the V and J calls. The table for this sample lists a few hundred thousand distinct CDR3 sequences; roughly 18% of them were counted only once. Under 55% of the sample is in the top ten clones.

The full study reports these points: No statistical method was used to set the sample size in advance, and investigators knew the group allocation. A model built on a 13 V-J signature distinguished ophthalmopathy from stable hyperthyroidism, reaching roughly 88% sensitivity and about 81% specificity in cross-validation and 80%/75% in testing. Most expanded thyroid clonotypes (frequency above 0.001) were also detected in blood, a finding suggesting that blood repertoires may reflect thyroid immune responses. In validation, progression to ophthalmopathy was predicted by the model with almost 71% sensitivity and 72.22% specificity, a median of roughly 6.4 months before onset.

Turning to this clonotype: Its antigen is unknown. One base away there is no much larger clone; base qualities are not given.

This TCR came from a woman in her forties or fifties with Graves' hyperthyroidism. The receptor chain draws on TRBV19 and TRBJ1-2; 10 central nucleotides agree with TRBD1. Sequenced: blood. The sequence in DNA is TGTGCCAGTAGCCGAGGTGGGGACAGGGGACGCTTCTATGGCTACACCTTC. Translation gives CASSRGGDRGRFYGYTF.